These 23 T cell receptor beta chains came from one sample sequenced in a study of vaccination and CD4 T cells after COVID-19 (dated by TCRdb to 2022 to 2024). Libraries were built with PCR. Sequencing was carried out with an Illumina iSeq 100. DNA from cultured CD4+ T cells was subjected to TCR sequencing with the Oncomine TCR Beta short-read assay at the Johns Hopkins FTIC core. TCRdb reworked the public reads: Q25 trimming with fastp, MiXCR clone assembly, productive beta chains retained. One record per CDR3 amino acid sequence lists the most common genes and DNA. This sample is represented by 20,000 to 25,000 distinct CDR3 sequences; about half of them were singletons. Jointly, the top ten make up approximately 13% of the sample. The time point label, read with the paper, signifies: late sampling 161 to 241 days after vaccination in a few convalescent patients. The intended sense of this specimen's treatment or condition label: roughly 11-day PBMC culture with coronavirus spike peptide pools or control peptides (ViraFEST assay).

No antigen is known for these receptors. Sequencing was performed on CD4+ T cells from blood, cultured in vitro, taken about 7 months after SARS-CoV-2 vaccination. The receptors were gathered from a human donor who had recovered from COVID-19.

The chain recombines TRBV27 with TRBJ2-7, with a weak D call TRBD1 (5 bases). V was trimmed by 3 bases and J by 2 bases, leaving 11 bases between them. Germline V lookup: CDR1 MNHEY, CDR2 SMNVEV (reference sequence). The length of the CDR3 is 14 residues. CDR3 in DNA: TGTGCCAGCAGTTTGGGGCAGGCAACCTACGAGCAGTACTTC. This translates into CASSLGQATYEQYF.

The rearrangement links TRBV20-1 to TRBJ1-2, with a possible D match to TRBD1 (5 bases). Between the trimmed V and J ends, which lost 0 bases and 6 bases, there was a span of 8 bases. This CDR3 is 12 amino acids long. The germline gives CDR1 DFQATT, CDR2 SNEGSKA (reference sequence). CDR3: CSARDGTNGYTF. The CDR3, as DNA: TGCAGTGCTAGAGATGGGACGAATGGCTACACCTTC.

V is TRBV20-1 and J is TRBJ1-1; 7 nucleotides align to TRBD1. The CDR3 consists of 14 residues. Trimming removed 0 bases from V and 3 bases from J; junction bases left unmatched: 4. Germline CDR1 and CDR2: DFQATT and SNEGSKA (reference sequence). CDR3 bases: TGCAGTGCTAGAGAAGCAGGGGGGGACACTGAAGCTTTCTTT. Protein sequence: CSAREAGGDTEAFF.

This clonotype came up a few times. The J gene is TRBJ2-2, the V gene TRBV20-1; perhaps TRBD2 as D (6 bases). This CDR3 is 14 amino acids long. The ends were cut back, 4 bases at V and 5 bases at J, with 14 bases in the middle. Germline CDR1 is DFQATT and CDR2 is SNEGSKA (reference sequence). CDR3: CSAMGGPSTGELFF. In DNA, the CDR3 is TGCAGTGCTATGGGGGGACCCTCGACCGGGGAGCTGTTTTTT.

The chain uses TRBV6-1 and TRBJ1-2; 11 positions match TRBD1. The junction had 12 bases not matched to a gene; V was cut back by 2 bases and J by 7 bases. This CDR3 region has 17 residues. Germline CDR1 MNHNS, CDR2 SASEGT. This CDR3 reads CASSEITQDRGLGGYTF. As DNA, the CDR3 is TGTGCCAGCAGTGAAATAACCCAGGACAGGGGGCTTGGTGGCTACACCTTC.

This clonotype was detected only a few times. The genes are TRBV7-2 and TRBJ2-1; 8 bases fit TRBD1. The junction had 5 bases not matched to a gene; V was cut back by 5 bases and J by 2 bases. Germline V CDR1 and CDR2: SGHTA, FQGNSA. The CDR3 length is 15 residues. Here the CDR3 DNA reads TGTGCCAGCAGCCTAGGACAGGGCGCCTACAATGAGCAGTTCTTC. The encoded protein is CASSLGQGAYNEQFF.

This clonotype was counted a single time. Lacking the conserved final phenylalanine or tryptophan, this CDR3 likely reflects a read error. The rearrangement uses TRBV20-1 and TRBJ2-5; TRBD2 matches 12 bases. Germline assignment: CDR1 DFQATT and CDR2 SNEGSKA (reference sequence). V trimming: 6 bases; J trimming: 4 bases; junction bases outside the gene matches: 12. CDR3 size: 16 residues. The CDR3: CSAPTPSGGARETQYL. CDR3 coding DNA: TGCAGTGCCCCTACCCCTAGCGGGGGGGCGCGAGAGACCCAGTACTTA.

The chain combines TRBV20-1 with TRBJ2-5, with D possibly being TRBD1 (6 bases). The length of the CDR3 is 13 residues. Germline CDR1 DFQATT, CDR2 SNEGSKA (reference sequence). V was cut by 6 bases and J by 5 bases, with 16 bases left in between. The CDR3 coding sequence is TGCAGTGCCCCGGGAACAGGGCGGGAGACCCAGTACTTC. It codes for CSAPGTGRETQYF.

The V gene is TRBV7-9, the J gene TRBJ2-1, with a weak D call TRBD2 (6 bases). V was cut by 2 bases and J by 1 base, with 12 bases left in between. This CDR3 is 16 amino acids long. Germline V gene data show CDR1 as SEHNR and CDR2 as FQNEAQ (reference sequence). CDR3 amino acids: CASSLSLAGSYNEQFF. The CDR3 DNA reads TGTGCCAGCAGCTTATCCCTCGCGGGGTCCTACAATGAGCAGTTCTTC.

The V and J genes are TRBV20-1 and TRBJ1-1; unclear D gene. There are 13 residues in the CDR3. Trimming shortened V by 0 bases and J by 3 bases, and 8 bases separated the two germline ends. CDR1 and CDR2 from the germline V gene are DFQATT and SNEGSKA (reference sequence). The DNA for the CDR3 is TGCAGTGCTAGAGATCCCGGGGACACTGAAGCTTTCTTT. Protein: CSARDPGDTEAFF.

This clonotype was detected a few times. The chain has TRBV7-9 and TRBJ1-1; D possibly corresponds to TRBD1 (6 bases). V lost 10 bases and J 1 base, leaving 13 bases between the germline ends. The CDR3 length is 13 residues. Per germline, CDR1 SEHNR and CDR2 FQNEAQ (reference sequence). The CDR3 bases are TGTGCCACTACAACACAGGGGAACACTGAAGCTTTCTTT. Encoded protein: CATTTQGNTEAFF.

The genes are TRBV5-1 and TRBJ2-1, with D perhaps matching TRBD1 (6 bases). The germline V and J ends were trimmed by 0 bases and 8 bases, with 9 bases remaining between them. Germline-derived CDR1 and CDR2 are SGHRS and YFSETQ. CDR3 length: 13 residues. The CDR3 spells CASSLAWGHEQFF. In DNA form, the CDR3 reads TGCGCCAGCAGCTTGGCCTGGGGGCATGAGCAGTTCTTC.

The V gene is TRBV2, the J gene TRBJ2-7, with TRBD1 matching over 10 bases. Germline assignment: CDR1 SNHLY and CDR2 FYNNEI. This CDR3 comprises 14 residues. V trimming: 6 bases; J trimming: 2 bases; junction bases outside the gene matches: 4. The chain's CDR3 is CASRTGQGTYEQYF. CDR3 in DNA: TGTGCCAGCAGAACGGGACAGGGGACCTACGAGCAGTACTTC.

The chain couples TRBV20-1 to TRBJ2-1; 14 positions match TRBD2. From germline, CDR1 is DFQATT and CDR2 SNEGSKA (reference sequence). Trimming took 2 bases from V and 4 from J; bases not matched to a gene: 7. The CDR3 loop spans 17 amino acids. The CDR3 nucleotides are TGCAGTGCTAGAAACTCCGGGACTAGCGGGGGTTACAATGAGCAGTTCTTC. Its translation: CSARNSGTSGGYNEQFF.

The chain employs TRBV7-3 and TRBJ1-1; 7 positions match TRBD1. The CDR3 spans 13 residues. Germline CDR1 reads SGHTA; CDR2 reads FQGTGA. V lost 4 bases, J lost 4 bases, and 3 bases stayed unmatched. The CDR3 spells CASSSTGPTEAFF. CDR3 sequence (DNA): TGTGCCAGCAGCTCGACAGGGCCCACTGAAGCTTTCTTT.

The genes are TRBV2 and TRBJ1-5; D unresolved. Germline V gives CDR1 SNHLY, CDR2 FYNNEI. V shed 4 bases and J shed 7 bases, with 11 bases lying between them. CDR3 size: 13 residues. The CDR3 is CASSVEGGQPQHF. CDR3 coding DNA: TGTGCCAGCAGTGTCGAGGGCGGGCAGCCCCAGCATTTT.

This clonotype was found a few times. The chain combines TRBV20-1 with TRBJ2-3, with TRBD2 matching 12 bases. Germline V gene sequence: CDR1 DFQATT, CDR2 SNEGSKA (reference sequence). After removal of 2 bases from V and 2 bases from J, the junction contained 5 bases not matched to a gene. CDR3 length equals 16 residues. The CDR3 protein is CSARLAGGPFTDTQYF. Here the CDR3 DNA reads TGCAGTGCTAGACTAGCGGGAGGGCCCTTCACAGATACGCAGTATTTT.

This chain links TRBV7-2 with TRBJ1-1; tentative D call: TRBD1 (6 bases). The CDR3 is made up of 14 amino acids. The germline V and J ends were trimmed by 4 bases and 3 bases, with 12 bases remaining between them. The germline V gene encodes CDR1 SGHTA and CDR2 FQGNSA. The CDR3 reads CASSSQGGDTEAFF. The CDR3 DNA reads as TGTGCCAGCAGCTCACAGGGAGGTGACACTGAAGCTTTCTTT.

This clonotype was picked up a small number of times. The chain couples TRBV11-2 to TRBJ1-2, with 8 bases fitting TRBD1. V lost 6 bases, J lost 8 bases, and 5 bases stayed unmatched. From germline, CDR1 is SGHAT and CDR2 FQNNGV. The CDR3 sequence is 12 residues long. The CDR3: CASSLTGAGYTF. CDR3 DNA sequence: TGTGCCAGCAGTCTGACAGGGGCAGGCTACACCTTC.

Only a few counts were recorded for this clonotype. The chain couples TRBV4-1 to TRBJ1-2, with 7 bases fitting TRBD1. The CDR3 is 16 residues long. The junction had 10 bases not matched to a gene; V was cut back by 1 base and J by 5 bases. Per germline, CDR1 MGHRA and CDR2 YSYEKL. CDR3 DNA sequence: TGCGCCAGCAGCCAAGGTCTAGCGGGACAGTTGTATGGCTACACCTTC. This sequence encodes CASSQGLAGQLYGYTF.

V and J are TRBV6-5 and TRBJ1-2; 7 bases are shared with TRBD1. V lost 2 bases, J lost 0 bases, and 6 bases stayed unmatched. Looked up from germline, CDR1 is MNHEY and CDR2 is SVGAGI. The CDR3 is made up of 16 amino acids. The CDR3 DNA reads TGTGCCAGCAGTTACCTACTGACAGGGACTAACTATGGCTACACCTTC. Translating gives CASSYLLTGTNYGYTF.

J is TRBJ1-5 and V is TRBV19; TRBD1 aligns across 9 bases. CDR3 length: 17 residues. The junction had 15 bases not matched to a gene; V was cut back by 6 bases and J by 6 bases. Germline assignment: CDR1 LNHDA and CDR2 SQIVND (reference sequence). CDR3 coding DNA: TGTGCCAGTAGCCGGGAGGGATACCGGGACAGGGCTCAGCCCCAGCATTTT. Its translation is CASSREGYRDRAQPQHF.

V and J are TRBV5-4 and TRBJ2-5; 13 bases are shared with TRBD2. Germline trimming cut 3 bases from V and 2 bases from J; bases unmatched to any gene: 1. This CDR3 is built from 15 residues. The germline V gene has CDR1 SGHNT and CDR2 YYREEE (reference sequence). The CDR3 loop is CASSSGLAGQETQYF. DNA of the CDR3: TGTGCCAGCAGCTCGGGACTAGCGGGACAAGAGACCCAGTACTTC.